The table lists the clone carrying this TCR beta chain with a few counts. The sample is drawn from a study of CD8 T cells in ankylosing spondylitis. V was trimmed by 3 bases and J by 1 base, leaving 13 bases between them. Germline CDR1 DFQATT, CDR2 SNEGSKA (reference sequence). The CDR3 covers 15 residues. Each CDR3 protein gets one entry after TCRdb re-called the 5' RACE reads with MiXCR. The sample lists some 200,000 distinct CDR3 sequences; about 26% were seen once. This receptor was identified in a male donor with ankylosing spondylitis or in good health (not recorded which). The sequenced sample consisted of blood, either unsorted or a sorted T cell fraction (not recorded which). The chain combines TRBV20-1 with TRBJ2-4; a possible D gene is TRBD2 (5 bases). The CDR3 is CSASLAMLAKNIQYF. The DNA of the CDR3 is TGCAGTGCTAGCTTAGCGATGTTGGCCAAAAACATTCAGTACTTC.